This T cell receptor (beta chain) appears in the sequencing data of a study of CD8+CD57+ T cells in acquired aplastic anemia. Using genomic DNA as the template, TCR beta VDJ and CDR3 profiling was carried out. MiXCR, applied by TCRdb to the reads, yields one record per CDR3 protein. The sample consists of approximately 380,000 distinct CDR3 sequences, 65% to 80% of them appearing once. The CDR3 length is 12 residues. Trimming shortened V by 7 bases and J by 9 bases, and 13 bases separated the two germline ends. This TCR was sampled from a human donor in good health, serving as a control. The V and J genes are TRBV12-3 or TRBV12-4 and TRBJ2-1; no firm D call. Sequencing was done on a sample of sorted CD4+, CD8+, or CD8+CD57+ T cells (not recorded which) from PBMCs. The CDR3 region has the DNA TGTGCCAGCAACCGTTTTGGGTTTGAGCAGTTCTTC. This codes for CASNRFGFEQFF.